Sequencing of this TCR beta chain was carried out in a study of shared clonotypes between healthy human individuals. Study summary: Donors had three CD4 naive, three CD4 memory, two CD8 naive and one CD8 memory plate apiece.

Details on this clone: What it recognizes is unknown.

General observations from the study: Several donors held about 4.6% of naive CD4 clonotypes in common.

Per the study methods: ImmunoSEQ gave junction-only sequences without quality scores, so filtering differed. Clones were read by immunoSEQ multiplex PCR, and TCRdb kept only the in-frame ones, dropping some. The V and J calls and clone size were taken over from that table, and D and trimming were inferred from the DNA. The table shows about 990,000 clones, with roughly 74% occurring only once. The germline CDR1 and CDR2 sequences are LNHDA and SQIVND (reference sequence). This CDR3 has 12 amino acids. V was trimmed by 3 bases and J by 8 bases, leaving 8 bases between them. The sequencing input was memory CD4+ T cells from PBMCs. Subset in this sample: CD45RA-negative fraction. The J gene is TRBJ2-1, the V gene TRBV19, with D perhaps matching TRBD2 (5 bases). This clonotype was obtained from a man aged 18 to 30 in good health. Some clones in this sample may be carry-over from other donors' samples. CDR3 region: CASSIGGYEQFF. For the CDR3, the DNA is TGTGCCAGTAGTATCGGAGGTTATGAGCAGTTCTTC.